Presented here are 29 T cell receptor beta chains from one specimen sequenced in a study of shared clonotypes between healthy human individuals. The table came from immunoSEQ multiplex PCR; TCRdb's copy has only in-frame clones and leaves some out. There are 600,000 to 750,000 clones in the sample; 72% occur only once, and 1.8% lies in the top ten. The specimen was memory CD4+ T cells sorted from blood. Noted subset: CD45RA-negative fraction. These receptors originate from a woman aged 25 to 39 in good health.

The sample holds one count of this clone. The chain carries TRBV11-2 and TRBJ2-7; 8 bases are a match to TRBD2. Trimming cost V 5 bases and J 4 bases; bases outside gene matches: 7. This CDR3 comprises 14 residues. CDR1 SGHAT and CDR2 FQNNGV come from the germline V gene. Here the CDR3 reads CASSASSGYYEQYF. CDR3 coding DNA: TGTGCCAGCAGCGCTTCTAGCGGGTATTACGAGCAGTACTTC. Combining the CDR3 with reference TRBV11-2 and TRBJ2-7 gives the whole variable domain EAGVAQSPRYKIIEKRQSVAFWCNPISGHATLYWYQQILGQGPKLLIQFQNNGVVDDSQLPKDRFSAERLKGVDSTLKIQPAKLEDSAVYLCASSASSGYYEQYFGPGTRLTVT.

The genes are TRBV9 and TRBJ2-2, with 9 bases fitting TRBD2. J gave up 5 bases and V 4 bases, and 6 bases lay outside the gene matches. This CDR3 region has 15 residues. Germline V gives CDR1 SGDLS, CDR2 YYNGEE. CDR3 residues: CASSMTSGQTGELFF. CDR3 nucleotide sequence: TGTGCCAGCAGCATGACTAGCGGACAGACCGGGGAGCTGTTTTTT.

CDR3: CASSSHGETQYF. The CDR3 DNA reads TGTGCCAGCAGCTCCCATGGTGAGACCCAGTACTTC. This chain joins TRBV11-2 and TRBJ2-5; no clear D gene. With 4 bases removed from V and 5 bases from J, the gap between germline ends came to 8 bases. Germline CDR1 SGHAT, CDR2 FQNNGV. This CDR3 is built from 12 residues.

The chain carries TRBV5-1 and TRBJ1-4, with unresolved D. Deletions cut 0 bases from V and 12 bases from J, with 12 bases between. The CDR3 totals 13 residues. From germline, CDR1 is SGHRS and CDR2 YFSETQ. In DNA form, the CDR3 reads TGCGCCAGCAGCTTGGAAGTGGTTGGGGAACTGTTTTTT. It is translated as CASSLEVVGELFF.

V and J are TRBV11-2 and TRBJ2-7, with TRBD2 matching over 13 bases. The CDR3 is 15 amino acids. Per the germline V gene, CDR1 is SGHAT and CDR2 is FQNNGV. J was trimmed by 6 bases and V by 6 bases; bases with no gene match: 8. In DNA, the CDR3 is TGTGCCAGCAGTCCTCAGGGGACTAGCGGGACCGAGCAGTACTTC. Residues: CASSPQGTSGTEQYF.

This sequence joins TRBV20-1 and TRBJ1-2, with a possible D match to TRBD1 (6 bases). Trimming removed 5 bases at V and 6 bases at J, with 10 bases between. This CDR3 region has 11 residues. Per the germline V gene, CDR1 is DFQATT and CDR2 is SNEGSKA (reference sequence). The CDR3, as DNA: TGCAGTGCTCCAGGGGTTGATGGCTACACCTTC. It specifies CSAPGVDGYTF.

The chain joins TRBV4-1 to TRBJ2-5, with TRBD2 identical over 12 bases. J gave up 1 base and V 1 base, and 4 bases lay outside the gene matches. CDR3 size: 17 residues. Germline CDR1 MGHRA, CDR2 YSYEKL. The CDR3 loop reads CASSQGSLAGGQETQYF. The CDR3 coding sequence is TGCGCCAGCAGCCAAGGATCACTAGCGGGAGGCCAAGAGACCCAGTACTTC.

The chain is built from TRBV19 and TRBJ2-1; perhaps TRBD2 as D (5 bases). The CDR3 consists of 17 residues. The V and J ends lost 1 base and 1 base respectively, with 14 bases between them. The germline V gene encodes CDR1 LNHDA and CDR2 SQIVND (reference sequence). DNA for the CDR3: TGTGCCAGTAGTATAGGTGTAGCGTATCCGTCCTACAATGAGCAGTTCTTC. This translates into CASSIGVAYPSYNEQFF.

This clone was detected a few times. This chain connects TRBV2 to TRBJ2-6; D may be TRBD1 (6 bases). This CDR3 is built from 15 residues. The V and J ends lost 9 bases and 0 bases respectively, with 12 bases between them. CDR1 is SNHLY and CDR2 is FYNNEI in the germline V gene. The CDR3 region is CASRGQPSGANVLTF. DNA for the CDR3: TGTGCCAGTCGAGGACAGCCCTCTGGGGCCAACGTCCTGACTTTC.

The rearrangement links TRBV27 to TRBJ2-2, with 9 bases lining up with TRBD2. The CDR3 extends over 16 amino acids. The germline CDR1 and CDR2 sequences are MNHEY and SMNVEV (reference sequence). The ends lost 5 bases at V and 4 bases at J; junction bases unmatched: 8. CDR3 nucleotide sequence: TGTGCCAGCAGTCCATCCGGGACTAGCCCCACCGGGGAGCTGTTTTTT. It is translated as CASSPSGTSPTGELFF.

This chain joins TRBV11-3 and TRBJ2-1; TRBD2 aligns across 11 bases. Looked up from germline, CDR1 is SGHNT and CDR2 is YENEEA. The V segment lost 5 bases and the J segment 9 bases; nucleotides outside the gene matches: 9. The CDR3 extends over 15 amino acids. CDR3 sequence: CASSRGTSGGGEQFF. The CDR3 nucleotides read TGTGCCAGCAGCCGAGGGACTAGCGGAGGGGGTGAGCAGTTCTTC.

The chain combines TRBV29-1 with TRBJ1-2; a possible D gene is TRBD1 (5 bases). The CDR3 has 12 amino acids. Germline loops: CDR1 SQVTM, CDR2 ANQGSEA. V lost 4 bases to trimming and J lost 2 bases, with 8 bases between them. CDR3 residues: CSVGDGNYGYTF. The CDR3 DNA reads TGCAGCGTTGGGGACGGGAACTATGGCTACACCTTC.

The V gene is TRBV6-5, the J gene TRBJ2-1, with 7 bases fitting TRBD2. Losses at the gene ends were 2 bases for V and 8 bases for J; bases not matched to a gene: 9. The CDR3 runs 15 residues. Germline V gene data show CDR1 as MNHEY and CDR2 as SVGAGI. The CDR3 protein is CASSYRRLAGDEQFF. As DNA, the CDR3 is TGTGCCAGCAGTTACCGGAGACTAGCTGGCGATGAGCAGTTCTTC.

The chain uses TRBV5-1 and TRBJ2-3; D call uncertain. In germline, CDR1 is SGHRS, CDR2 YFSETQ. The CDR3 length is 17 residues. The V gene lost 1 base and the J gene lost 0 bases, with 15 bases spanning the gap. The CDR3 loop is CASSLPSLGKSTDTQYF. CDR3 nucleotides: TGCGCCAGCAGCTTGCCCTCTTTGGGAAAGAGCACAGATACGCAGTATTTT.

The rearrangement joins TRBV7-8 to TRBJ2-7; no firm D call. The length of the CDR3 is 15 residues. The germline V gene has CDR1 SGHVS and CDR2 FQNEAQ. Trimming shortened V by 4 bases and J by 5 bases, and 18 bases separated the two germline ends. CDR3 in DNA: TGTGCCAGCAGCTCAAATACACAGAGGTCTAACGAGCAGTACTTC. The encoded protein is CASSSNTQRSNEQYF.

This chain links TRBV20-1 with TRBJ1-1; D is uncertain. The CDR3 spans 11 residues. V lost 6 bases to trimming and J lost 6 bases, with 11 bases between them. Germline V gene sequence: CDR1 DFQATT, CDR2 SNEGSKA (reference sequence). CDR3 region: CSAARTAEAFF. Here the CDR3 DNA reads TGCAGTGCCGCCCGGACGGCTGAAGCTTTCTTT.

This clone has only one observation. The rearrangement joins TRBV5-5 to TRBJ2-7; no firm D call. The CDR3 is 16 residues long. The V end lost 4 bases, the J end lost 3 bases, and 20 bases lay between the germline ends. The germline V gene encodes CDR1 SGHKS and CDR2 YYEKEE (reference sequence). CDR3 amino acids: CASSIRRPQPDYEQYF. The CDR3 DNA reads TGTGCCAGCAGCATTAGGCGGCCACAGCCGGACTACGAGCAGTACTTC.

This clone was counted only a few times. The CDR3 coding sequence is TGTGCCAGCAGTTTATCTGGATATAGCAATCAGCCCCAGCATTTT. Translated: CASSLSGYSNQPQHF. The rearrangement joins TRBV28 to TRBJ1-5; D is ambiguous. Trimming removed 1 base at V and 0 bases at J, with 7 bases between. CDR3 length equals 15 residues. Per germline, CDR1 MDHEN and CDR2 SYDVKM.

The chain combines TRBV19 with TRBJ1-2; D is ambiguous. V lost 7 bases and J lost 4, with 16 bases in between. Germline V gene lookup returns CDR1 LNHDA and CDR2 SQIVND (reference sequence). This CDR3 is 14 amino acids long. The DNA of the CDR3 is TGTGCCAGTAAGGAGGAGCCGCTACGCTATGGCTACACCTTC. It is translated as CASKEEPLRYGYTF.

This clone was observed at least ten times. This chain uses TRBV18 with TRBJ2-7; 11 bases are shared with TRBD2. From germline, CDR1 is KGHSH and CDR2 LQKENI. Unmatched junction bases numbered 8, after V lost 5 bases and J lost 5 bases. The CDR3 extends over 15 amino acids. The CDR3 loop is CASSSTSGSGNEQYF. The CDR3, as DNA: TGTGCCAGCTCAAGCACTAGCGGGAGCGGGAACGAGCAGTACTTC.

Concerning this clone itself: Given a far larger clone just one base away, this is likely a sequencing read error. The chain recombines TRBV6-1 with TRBJ2-7, with D perhaps matching TRBD2 (5 bases). The CDR3 is made up of 14 amino acids. Looked up from germline, CDR1 is MNHNS and CDR2 is SASEGT. V gave up 7 bases and J gave up 2 bases, with 15 bases separating them. CDR3 DNA: TGTGCCAGCAATCTAGGGTGGAGGCCCTACGAGCAGTACTTC. Amino acids: CASNLGWRPYEQYF.

The CDR3 bases are TGTGCCAGCAGTGACCGGCAGGGAGGGTCCGGGGAGCTGTTTTTT. Amino acid sequence: CASSDRQGGSGELFF. This chain connects TRBV2 to TRBJ2-2; 7 positions agree with TRBD2. The CDR3 sequence is 15 residues long. The germline V gene encodes CDR1 SNHLY and CDR2 FYNNEI. Unmatched junction bases numbered 7, after V lost 3 bases and J lost 6 bases.

CDR3 coding DNA: TGTGCCAGCAGTGCACCCTTGGGGCGGGAGAACAATGAGCAGTTCTTC. Amino acid sequence: CASSAPLGRENNEQFF. The chain joins TRBV27 to TRBJ2-1, with 7 bases fitting TRBD2. The ends lost 5 bases at V and 5 bases at J; junction bases unmatched: 12. The CDR3 covers 16 residues. Per germline, CDR1 MNHEY and CDR2 SMNVEV (reference sequence).

The gene calls are TRBV6-5 and TRBJ2-5; 8 bases are a match to TRBD1. This CDR3 contains 13 residues. The junction had 10 bases not matched to a gene; V was cut back by 6 bases and J by 10 bases. Germline loops: CDR1 MNHEY, CDR2 SVGAGI. The CDR3 is CASRRTGQRDQYF. The CDR3 DNA follows: TGTGCCAGCAGACGGACAGGGCAAAGGGACCAGTACTTC.

The rearrangement links TRBV5-1 to TRBJ1-1; D ambiguous. This CDR3 spans 14 amino acids. Germline V lookup: CDR1 SGHRS, CDR2 YFSETQ. Trimming pared 0 bases from V and 5 bases from J, leaving 11 bases between. DNA of the CDR3: TGCGCCAGCAGCTTGGGTAGTAGGGATACTGAAGCTTTCTTT. Its translation is CASSLGSRDTEAFF.

This chain links TRBV18 with TRBJ1-3; TRBD1 aligns across 8 bases. The germline gives CDR1 KGHSH, CDR2 LQKENI. V lost 3 bases and J lost 4; bases outside the gene matches: 2. The CDR3 totals 14 residues. The CDR3 here is CASSPGQGGNTIYF. The CDR3 nucleotides read TGTGCCAGCTCACCTGGACAGGGAGGAAACACCATATATTTT.

V and J are TRBV29-1 and TRBJ1-1, with D perhaps TRBD1 (6 bases). The V and J ends lost 6 bases and 3 bases respectively, with 17 bases between them. There are 14 residues in the CDR3. The germline V gene encodes CDR1 SQVTM and CDR2 ANQGSEA. CDR3 nucleotides: TGCAGCGTCAGAGTAACAGGGTCCGACACTGAAGCTTTCTTT. Protein: CSVRVTGSDTEAFF. The full variable domain, completed using reference TRBV29-1 and TRBJ1-1, is SAVISQKPSRDICQRGTSLTIQCQVDSQVTMMFWYRQQPGQSLTLIATANQGSEATYESGFVIDKFPISRPNLTFSTLTVSNMSPEDSSIYLCSVRVTGSDTEAFFGQGTRLTVV.

V is TRBV29-1 and J is TRBJ2-7, with D possibly being TRBD2 (5 bases). The germline CDR1 and CDR2 sequences are SQVTM and ANQGSEA. The CDR3 extends over 12 amino acids. Between the trimmed V and J ends, which lost 7 bases and 1 base, there was a span of 11 bases. CDR3 sequence reads: CSGGDYSYEQYF. The DNA for the CDR3 is TGCAGCGGGGGAGACTATTCCTACGAGCAGTACTTC.

This clone was detected once. The chain combines TRBV5-3 with TRBJ2-7; 7 bases agree with TRBD2. TRBV5-3 is designated an ORF whose function remains uncertain. Unmatched junction bases numbered 0, after V lost 0 bases and J lost 0 bases. The CDR3 extends over 14 amino acids. CDR3 in amino acids: CARSLGGSSYEQYF. The CDR3 DNA is TGTGCCAGAAGCTTGGGCGGGAGCTCCTACGAGCAGTACTTC.